A selection of T cell receptor beta chains follows, all from one sample in a study of OX40 agonist ivuxolimab in advanced cancers. The assay was immunoSEQ multiplex PCR, and TCRdb's table has in-frame clones only and misses some. The table records approximately 70,000 clones, approximately 85% of them present only once. The source material was CD4+ or CD8+ T cells sorted from blood, sampled in a trial of the OX40 agonist ivuxolimab. Source of these receptors: an adult with an advanced solid tumor such as melanoma, head and neck, liver or kidney cancer. Both conserved end residues are part of each CDR3. The D gene is left open where the match is weak. The size field is filled for only some rows; it gives once, few, many or a size class.

clone_size: -; v_call: TRBV18; d_call: TRBD1; j_call: TRBJ2-7; cdr3_nt: TGTGCCAGCTCACCATCCCGGGACAGACCCTACGAGCAGTACTTC; cdr3_aa: CASSPSRDRPYEQYF
clone_size: -; v_call: TRBV11-3; d_call: -; j_call: TRBJ2-3; cdr3_nt: TGTGCCAGCAGCTTAACTCGGCTCGACGATACGCAGTATTTT; cdr3_aa: CASSLTRLDDTQYF
clone_size: -; v_call: TRBV5-4; d_call: -; j_call: TRBJ2-2; cdr3_nt: TGTGCCAGCAGTTCCTCCCCCGGGACGGCGAACACCGGGGAGCTGTTTTTT; cdr3_aa: CASSSSPGTANTGELFF
clone_size: -; v_call: TRBV7-2; d_call: TRBD2; j_call: TRBJ2-1; cdr3_nt: TGTGCCAGCAGCTTTCCGAGCGGGAGCTACAATGAGCAGTTCTTC; cdr3_aa: CASSFPSGSYNEQFF
clone_size: -; v_call: TRBV7-9; d_call: TRBD2; j_call: TRBJ2-1; cdr3_nt: TGTGCCAGCAGCACATCAGGACTAGCGAGATGGAATGAGCAGTTCTTC; cdr3_aa: CASSTSGLARWNEQFF
clone_size: -; v_call: TRBV19; d_call: -; j_call: TRBJ1-1; cdr3_nt: TGTGCCAGTCACACCAGGGGTTACCCTGAAGCTTTCTTT; cdr3_aa: CASHTRGYPEAFF
clone_size: -; v_call: TRBV4-1; d_call: -; j_call: TRBJ1-1; cdr3_nt: TGCGCCAGCAGCCAAAAACAGGGACGTGACACTGAAGCTTTCTTT; cdr3_aa: CASSQKQGRDTEAFF
clone_size: -; v_call: TRBV6-5; d_call: TRBD1; j_call: TRBJ2-3; cdr3_nt: TGTGCCAGCAGAAGACAGGGAGTAGATACGCAGTATTTT; cdr3_aa: CASRRQGVDTQYF
clone_size: -; v_call: TRBV19; d_call: TRBD1; j_call: TRBJ2-1; cdr3_nt: TGTGCCAGTAGTGTTACAGGGGGCGCCTACAATGAGCAGTTCTTC; cdr3_aa: CASSVTGGAYNEQFF
clone_size: -; v_call: TRBV5-4; d_call: -; j_call: TRBJ1-2; cdr3_nt: TGTGCCAGCAGCTTGGAATCGTCACGGCAGAGTCGTCGGGGCTACACCTTC; cdr3_aa: CASSLESSRQSRRGYTF
clone_size: -; v_call: TRBV30; d_call: TRBD1; j_call: TRBJ1-5; cdr3_nt: TGTGCCTGGGGGGAGCATCAGAAGACAGGGTTTAGTCCCCATGGAGGTCAGCCCCAGCATTTT; cdr3_aa: CAWGEHQKTGFSPHGGQPQHF
clone_size: -; v_call: TRBV9; d_call: -; j_call: TRBJ2-1; cdr3_nt: TGTGCCAGCAGCGTAGGTTCAGAACCTTACAATGAGCAGTTCTTC; cdr3_aa: CASSVGSEPYNEQFF
clone_size: -; v_call: TRBV29-1; d_call: -; j_call: TRBJ1-1; cdr3_nt: TGCAGCGTTGAATGGGCCACTGAAGCTTTCTTT; cdr3_aa: CSVEWATEAFF
clone_size: once; v_call: TRBV19; d_call: TRBD1; j_call: TRBJ2-7; cdr3_nt: TGTGCCAGTAGTATATCCCAGACAGGGTCCTACGAGCAGTACTTC; cdr3_aa: CASSISQTGSYEQYF
clone_size: -; v_call: TRBV6-1; d_call: TRBD1; j_call: TRBJ2-7; cdr3_nt: TGTGCCAGCAGTGAAACCGGGACAGGGGAGGGGAACTTC; cdr3_aa: CASSETGTGEGNF
clone_size: -; v_call: TRBV11-3; d_call: TRBD1; j_call: TRBJ1-2; cdr3_nt: TGTGCCAGCAGCTTGGGACAGGTTAGCTATGGCTACACCTTC; cdr3_aa: CASSLGQVSYGYTF
clone_size: -; v_call: TRBV18; d_call: TRBD1; j_call: TRBJ1-1; cdr3_nt: TGTGCCAGCTCACCACGTACAGGGGGGAGCACTGAAGCTTTCTTT; cdr3_aa: CASSPRTGGSTEAFF